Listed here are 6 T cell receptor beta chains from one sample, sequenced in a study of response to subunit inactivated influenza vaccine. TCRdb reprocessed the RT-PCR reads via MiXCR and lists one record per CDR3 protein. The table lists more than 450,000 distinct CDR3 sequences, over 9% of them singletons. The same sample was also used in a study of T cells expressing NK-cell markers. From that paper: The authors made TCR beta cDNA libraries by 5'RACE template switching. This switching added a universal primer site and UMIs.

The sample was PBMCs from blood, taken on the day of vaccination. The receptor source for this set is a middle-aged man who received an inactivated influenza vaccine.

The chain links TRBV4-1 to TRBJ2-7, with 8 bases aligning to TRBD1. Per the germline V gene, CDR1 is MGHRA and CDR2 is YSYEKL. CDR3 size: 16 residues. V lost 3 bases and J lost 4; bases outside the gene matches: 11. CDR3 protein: CASSQVVGQALYEQYF. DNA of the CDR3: TGCGCCAGCAGCCAGGTCGTGGGACAGGCGTTATACGAGCAGTACTTC.

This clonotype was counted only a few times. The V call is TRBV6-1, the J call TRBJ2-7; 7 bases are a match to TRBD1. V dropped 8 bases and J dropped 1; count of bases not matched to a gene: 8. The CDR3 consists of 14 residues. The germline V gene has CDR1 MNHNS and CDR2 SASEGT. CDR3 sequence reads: CASRRSDRSYEQYF. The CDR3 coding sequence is TGTGCCAGCCGACGGTCGGACAGGTCCTACGAGCAGTACTTC.

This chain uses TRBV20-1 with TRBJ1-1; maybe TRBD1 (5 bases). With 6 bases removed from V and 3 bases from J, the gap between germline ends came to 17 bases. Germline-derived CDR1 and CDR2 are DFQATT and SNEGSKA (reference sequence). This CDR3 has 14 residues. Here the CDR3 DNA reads TGCAGTGCCCTACGCCCTCAGGGAGACACTGAAGCTTTCTTT. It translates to CSALRPQGDTEAFF.

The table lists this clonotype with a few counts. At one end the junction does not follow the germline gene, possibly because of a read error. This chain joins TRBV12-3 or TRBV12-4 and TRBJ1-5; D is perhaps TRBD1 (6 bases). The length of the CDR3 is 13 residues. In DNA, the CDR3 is TGTGCCAGTAGTTGGGGGGCCAATCAGCCCCAGCATTTT. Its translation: CASSWGANQPQHF.

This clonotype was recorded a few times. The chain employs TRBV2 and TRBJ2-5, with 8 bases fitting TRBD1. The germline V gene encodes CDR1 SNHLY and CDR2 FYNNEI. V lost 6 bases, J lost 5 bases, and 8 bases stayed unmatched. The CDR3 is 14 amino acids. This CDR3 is CASSDRGGRETQYF. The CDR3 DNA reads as TGTGCCAGCAGCGACAGGGGCGGTAGGGAGACCCAGTACTTC.

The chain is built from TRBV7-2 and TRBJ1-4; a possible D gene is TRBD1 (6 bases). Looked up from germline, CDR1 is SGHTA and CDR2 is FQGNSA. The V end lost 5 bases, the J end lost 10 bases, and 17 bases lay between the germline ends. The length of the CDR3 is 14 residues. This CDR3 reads CASSPEGHLRKLFF. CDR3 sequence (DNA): TGTGCCAGCAGCCCAGAGGGACATCTCAGAAAACTGTTTTTT.